Reported below is one TCR beta chain. This sample is part of a study of T cell changes during pregnancy in multiple sclerosis. The assay was immunoSEQ multiplex PCR, and TCRdb's table has in-frame clones only and misses some. The sample lists around 54,000 clones; 80% to 95% were seen once. CDR3 length: 14 amino acids. The germline CDR1 and CDR2 sequences are SGHVS and FQNEAQ. V was clipped by 6 bases and J by 4 bases; unmatched bases: 6. The chain joins TRBV7-8 to TRBJ2-1, with TRBD2 matching over 7 bases. This receptor was identified in a female donor in good health, enrolled as a control in a pregnancy study. The source was CD4+ T cells from peripheral blood mononuclear cells, collected after pregnancy. The CDR3, as DNA: TGTGCCAGCAGGGGCGGGGGAAATTACAATGAGCAGTTCTTC. Its translation is CASRGGGNYNEQFF.